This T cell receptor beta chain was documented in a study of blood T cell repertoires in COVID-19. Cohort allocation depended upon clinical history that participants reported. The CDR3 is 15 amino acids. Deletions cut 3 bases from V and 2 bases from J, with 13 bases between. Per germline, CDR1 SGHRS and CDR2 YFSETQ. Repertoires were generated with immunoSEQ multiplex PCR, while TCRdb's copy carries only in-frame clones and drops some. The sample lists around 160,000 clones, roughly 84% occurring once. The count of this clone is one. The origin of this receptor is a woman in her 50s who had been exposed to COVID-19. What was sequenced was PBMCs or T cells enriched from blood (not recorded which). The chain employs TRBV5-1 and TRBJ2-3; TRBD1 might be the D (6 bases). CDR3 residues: CASSWQGRITDTQYF. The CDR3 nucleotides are TGCGCCAGCAGCTGGCAGGGGAGAATCACAGATACGCAGTATTTT.